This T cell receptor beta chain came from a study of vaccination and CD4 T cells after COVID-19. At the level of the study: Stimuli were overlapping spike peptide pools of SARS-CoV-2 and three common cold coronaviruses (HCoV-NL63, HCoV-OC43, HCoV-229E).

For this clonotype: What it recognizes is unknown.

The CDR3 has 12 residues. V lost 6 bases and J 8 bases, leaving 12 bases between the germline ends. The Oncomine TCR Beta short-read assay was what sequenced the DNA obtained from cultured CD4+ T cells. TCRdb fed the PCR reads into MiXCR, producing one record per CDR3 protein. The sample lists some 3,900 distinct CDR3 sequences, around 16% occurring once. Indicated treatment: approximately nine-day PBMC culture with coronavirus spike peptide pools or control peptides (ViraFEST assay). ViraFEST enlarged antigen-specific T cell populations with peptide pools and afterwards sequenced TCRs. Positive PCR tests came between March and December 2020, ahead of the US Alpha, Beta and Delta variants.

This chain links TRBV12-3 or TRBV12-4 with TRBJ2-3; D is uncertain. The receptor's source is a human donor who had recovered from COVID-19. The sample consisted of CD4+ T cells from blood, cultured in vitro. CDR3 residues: CASRPSSGTQYF. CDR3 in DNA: TGTGCCAGCAGACCCTCTTCAGGTACGCAGTATTTT.